The 7 T cell receptor beta chains reported below all come from one sample, sequenced in a study of CD8+ T cells in alopecia areata. After isolation, RNA underwent reverse transcription to generate cDNA as the sequencing template. Sequenced by immunoSEQ multiplex PCR; TCRdb stores in-frame clones only, minus some. The table records some 170,000 clones, over 50% of them present only once. Material: CD4+ T cells sorted from blood, obtained at week 0. The receptors shown here come from a human donor with alopecia areata.

The sample holds a few counts of this clone. The rearrangement uses TRBV19 and TRBJ1-4; a possible D gene is TRBD1 (5 bases). CDR1 and CDR2 from the germline V gene are LNHDA and SQIVND (reference sequence). With 8 bases removed from V and 5 bases from J, the gap between germline ends came to 15 bases. The CDR3 extends over 14 amino acids. The CDR3 reads CASLPTGWNEKLFF. DNA for the CDR3: TGTGCCAGTTTACCTACAGGTTGGAATGAAAAACTGTTTTTT.

In this sample, this clone turned up a few times. The chain is built from TRBV10-3 and TRBJ1-4; D is uncertain. The germline V and J ends were trimmed by 6 bases and 2 bases, with 4 bases remaining between them. This CDR3 spans 12 amino acids. The V gene's germline CDR1 is ENHRY and CDR2 SYGVKD. The CDR3 protein is CAIRGTNEKLFF. The CDR3 coding sequence is TGTGCCATCAGGGGGACTAATGAAAAACTGTTTTTT.

This rearrangement joins TRBV30 to TRBJ1-1; D is unresolved. Germline CDR1 reads GTSNPN; CDR2 reads SVGIG (reference sequence). This CDR3 region has 13 residues. The ends were cut back, 0 bases at V and 1 base at J, with 6 bases in the middle. DNA of the CDR3: TGTGCCTGGAGTGTATTCAGGAACACTGAAGCTTTCTTT. It is translated as CAWSVFRNTEAFF.

This clone was recorded a few times. The CDR3, as DNA: TGTGCCAGCAGTGAAGCCCCGGGGGGACTAGCTGCAGATACGCAGTATTTT. As protein: CASSEAPGGLAADTQYF. This chain joins TRBV2 and TRBJ2-3; TRBD2 aligns across 9 bases. The V gene end was trimmed by 0 bases and the J gene end by 4 bases; junction bases not matched to a gene: 8. Looked up from germline, CDR1 is SNHLY and CDR2 is FYNNEI. The CDR3 covers 17 residues.

V usage is TRBV6-5 and J usage is TRBJ2-5, with no clear D. CDR3 length: 13 amino acids. V lost 0 bases and J 7 bases, leaving 9 bases between the germline ends. Germline CDR1 is MNHEY and CDR2 is SVGAGI. The CDR3 DNA follows: TGTGCCAGCAGTTACTCTTTGGATGGGACCCAGTACTTC. It encodes CASSYSLDGTQYF.

The chain employs TRBV7-2 and TRBJ1-2; unclear D gene. V was pared by 3 bases and J by 5 bases, with 10 bases between. CDR1 and CDR2 (germline): SGHTA, FQGNSA. This CDR3 has 13 residues. The CDR3 reads CASSFAGNYGYTF. The CDR3 DNA reads as TGTGCCAGCAGCTTTGCAGGAAATTATGGCTACACCTTC.

V is TRBV6-5 and J is TRBJ1-1; D is possibly TRBD1 (5 bases). CDR1 and CDR2 (germline): MNHEY, SVGAGI. Trimming shortened V by 0 bases and J by 1 base, and 12 bases separated the two germline ends. The CDR3 sequence is 16 residues long. The CDR3 reads CASSYSSGTANTEAFF. As DNA, the CDR3 is TGTGCCAGCAGTTACTCCAGTGGGACGGCGAACACTGAAGCTTTCTTT.